The clone carrying this TCR beta chain has only one observation. This sample also contains other DNA sequences that code for the same CDR3. The data were taken from a study of blood T cell repertoires in COVID-19. On the study more broadly: From the United States, Italy and Spain came samples of acute and convalescent COVID-19. The analysed material was cDNA or gDNA that came from T cells, B-cell-depleted T cells, or PBMCs.

Per germline, CDR1 SGHRS and CDR2 YFSETQ. The length of the CDR3 is 12 residues. The ends were cut back, 4 bases at V and 2 bases at J, with 6 bases in the middle. The authors' processing: Amplification of reference gene primers provided the estimated nucleated cell counts. Assay: immunoSEQ multiplex PCR; the TCRdb copy retains only in-frame clones and omits some. The D gene and trimming were derived from the DNA, and the V and J assignments and clone size from that table. The table has roughly 250,000 clones, 84% seen once. The receptor's source is a human donor in a cohort sampled during active COVID-19. The material sequenced was peripheral blood. The rearrangement links TRBV5-1 to TRBJ1-2; possibly TRBD1 for D (5 bases). The CDR3 sequence is CASSQGNYGYTF. The CDR3 bases are TGCGCCAGCAGCCAGGGAAACTATGGCTACACCTTC.